This TCR beta chain was sequenced during a study of OX40 agonist ivuxolimab in advanced cancers. Autoimmune disease history or systemic immunosuppression barred patients. This table comes from immunoSEQ multiplex PCR, and its TCRdb copy is limited to in-frame clones, with some not included. There are 60,000 to 70,000 clones in the sample; about 90% occur only once, and under 4.5% lies in the top ten. The receptor was isolated from an adult with an advanced solid tumor such as melanoma, head and neck, liver or kidney cancer. The specimen was CD4+ or CD8+ T cells sorted from blood, collected in a trial of the OX40 agonist ivuxolimab.

The CDR3 bases are TGTGCCAGCTCACCAATCTATATATCGTCTACCGAGCAGTACTTC. This codes for CASSPIYISSTEQYF. The rearrangement links TRBV18 to TRBJ2-7, with unresolved D. Trimming pared 2 bases from V and 6 bases from J, leaving 17 bases between. The CDR3 has 15 residues. The germline V gene has CDR1 KGHSH and CDR2 LQKENI.